The 4 T cell receptor beta chains below come from one sample, sequenced in a study of cytomegalovirus exposure and HLA in healthy donors. Vbeta (60) and Jbeta (13) primers were used in the PCR. Profiled with immunoSEQ multiplex PCR; TCRdb holds only in-frame clones, not every one. Of about 160,000 clones detected, roughly three quarters appear once; the ten largest clones hold around 9.8%. Source material: PBMCs. The receptor set was obtained from a man younger than 35 in good health and CMV-seropositive.

The J gene is TRBJ2-5, the V gene TRBV5-4, with a weak D call TRBD2 (7 bases). The V and J ends lost 1 base and 6 bases respectively, with 13 bases between them. Per the germline V gene, CDR1 is SGHNT and CDR2 is YYREEE (reference sequence). This CDR3 is built from 14 residues. CDR3 nucleotide sequence: TGTGCCAGCAGCTTGCTAGGGGGGGGAAAGACCCAGTACTTC. Its translation: CASSLLGGGKTQYF.

This chain links TRBV11-1 with TRBJ2-3, with D unresolved. CDR3 size: 16 residues. Germline CDR1 is SGHAT and CDR2 is FQDESV (reference sequence). Between the trimmed V and J ends, which lost 8 bases and 4 bases, there was a span of 22 bases. The CDR3 bases are TGTGCCAGCTCACCCTCCATTCGGTTGGGCGCAGATACGCAGTATTTT. Its protein product is CASSPSIRLGADTQYF.

The rearrangement links TRBV7-8 to TRBJ2-2; weak D call: TRBD2 (6 bases). Trimming took off 5 bases at V and 6 bases at J, with 10 bases between the two ends. Germline V lookup: CDR1 SGHVS, CDR2 FQNEAQ. This CDR3 region has 13 residues. DNA of the CDR3: TGTGCCAGCAGCCCCCGGGAGTCCGGGGAGCTGTTTTTT. Translated, it gives CASSPRESGELFF.

This chain connects TRBV7-9 to TRBJ2-1; TRBD2 matches 13 bases. After removal of 5 bases from V and 8 bases from J, the junction contained 18 bases not matched to a gene. In germline, CDR1 is SEHNR, CDR2 FQNEAQ (reference sequence). The CDR3 covers 19 residues. This CDR3 is CASSPKLVTSGRARHEQFF. Here the CDR3 DNA reads TGTGCCAGCAGCCCTAAGCTTGTTACTAGCGGGAGGGCACGACATGAGCAGTTCTTC.